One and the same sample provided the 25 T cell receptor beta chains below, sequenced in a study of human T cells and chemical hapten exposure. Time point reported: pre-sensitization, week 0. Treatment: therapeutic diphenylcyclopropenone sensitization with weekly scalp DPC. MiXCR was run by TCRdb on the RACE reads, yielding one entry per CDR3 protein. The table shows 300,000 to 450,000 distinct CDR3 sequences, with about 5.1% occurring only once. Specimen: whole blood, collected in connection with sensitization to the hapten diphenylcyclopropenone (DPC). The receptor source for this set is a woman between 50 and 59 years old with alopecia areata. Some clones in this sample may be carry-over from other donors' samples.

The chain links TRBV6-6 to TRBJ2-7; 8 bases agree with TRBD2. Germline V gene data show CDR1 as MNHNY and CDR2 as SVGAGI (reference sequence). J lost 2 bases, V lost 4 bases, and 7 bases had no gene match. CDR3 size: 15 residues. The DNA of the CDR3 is TGTGCCAGCAGTTTAAACCCGGGGGGGCCCTACGAGCAGTACTTC. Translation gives CASSLNPGGPYEQYF.

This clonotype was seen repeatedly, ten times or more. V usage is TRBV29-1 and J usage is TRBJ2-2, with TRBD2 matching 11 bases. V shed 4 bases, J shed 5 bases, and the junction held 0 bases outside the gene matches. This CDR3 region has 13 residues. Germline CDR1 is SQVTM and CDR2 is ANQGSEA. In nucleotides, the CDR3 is TGCAGCGTTGTAGCGGGGGGGACCGGGGAGCTGTTTTTT. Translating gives CSVVAGGTGELFF.

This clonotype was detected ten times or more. CDR3 nucleotides: TGTGCCAGCAGTTTGAGCCTAGCGGGGACAGATACGCAGTATTTT. It specifies CASSLSLAGTDTQYF. The chain is built from TRBV28 and TRBJ2-3; 9 bases fit TRBD2. The V gene's germline CDR1 is MDHEN and CDR2 SYDVKM. V shed 3 bases, J shed 3 bases, and the junction held 4 bases outside the gene matches. The CDR3 contains 15 residues.

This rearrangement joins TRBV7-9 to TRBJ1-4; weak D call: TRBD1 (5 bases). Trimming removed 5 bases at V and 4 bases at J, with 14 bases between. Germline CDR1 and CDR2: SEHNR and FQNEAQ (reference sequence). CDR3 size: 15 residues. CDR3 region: CASSAGGTNNEKLFF. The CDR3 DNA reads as TGTGCCAGCAGCGCCGGAGGGACCAATAATGAAAAACTGTTTTTT.

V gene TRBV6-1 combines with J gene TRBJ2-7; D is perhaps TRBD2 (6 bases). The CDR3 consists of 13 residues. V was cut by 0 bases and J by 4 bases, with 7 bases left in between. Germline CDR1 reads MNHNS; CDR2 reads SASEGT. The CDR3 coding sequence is TGTGCCAGCAGTGAAGCGGGGAGGTACGAGCAGTACTTC. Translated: CASSEAGRYEQYF.

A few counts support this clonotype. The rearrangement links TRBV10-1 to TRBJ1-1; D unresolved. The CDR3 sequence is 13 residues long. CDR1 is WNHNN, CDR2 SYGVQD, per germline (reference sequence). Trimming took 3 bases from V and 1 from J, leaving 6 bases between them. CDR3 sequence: CASSEGGNTEAFF. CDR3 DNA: TGCGCCAGCAGTGAAGGAGGGAACACTGAAGCTTTCTTT.

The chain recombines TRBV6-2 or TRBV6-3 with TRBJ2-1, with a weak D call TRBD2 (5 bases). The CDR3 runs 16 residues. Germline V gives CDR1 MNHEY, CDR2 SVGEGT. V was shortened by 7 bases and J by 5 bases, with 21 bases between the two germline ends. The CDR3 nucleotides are TGTGCCAGCACTACTTTTAGAACTAGAGGGAACAATGAGCAGTTCTTC. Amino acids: CASTTFRTRGNNEQFF.

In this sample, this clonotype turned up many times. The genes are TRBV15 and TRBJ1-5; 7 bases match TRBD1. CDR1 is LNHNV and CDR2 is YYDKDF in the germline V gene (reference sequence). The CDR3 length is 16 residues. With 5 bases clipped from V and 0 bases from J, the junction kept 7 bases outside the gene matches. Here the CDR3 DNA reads TGTGCCACCAGCTCAGGGGGGAGGTATAGCAATCAGCCCCAGCATTTT. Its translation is CATSSGGRYSNQPQHF.

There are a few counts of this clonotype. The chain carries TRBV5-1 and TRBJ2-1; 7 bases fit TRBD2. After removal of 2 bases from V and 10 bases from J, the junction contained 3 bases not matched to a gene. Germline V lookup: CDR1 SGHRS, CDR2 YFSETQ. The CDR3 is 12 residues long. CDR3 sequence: CASSLLAWEQFF. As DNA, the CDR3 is TGCGCCAGCAGCTTACTAGCGTGGGAGCAGTTCTTC. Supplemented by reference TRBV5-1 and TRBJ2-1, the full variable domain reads KAGVTQTPRYLIKTRGQQVTLSCSPISGHRSVSWYQQTPGQGLQFLFEYFSETQRNKGNFPGRFSGRQFSNSRSEMNVSTLELGDSALYLCASSLLAWEQFFGPGTRLTVL.

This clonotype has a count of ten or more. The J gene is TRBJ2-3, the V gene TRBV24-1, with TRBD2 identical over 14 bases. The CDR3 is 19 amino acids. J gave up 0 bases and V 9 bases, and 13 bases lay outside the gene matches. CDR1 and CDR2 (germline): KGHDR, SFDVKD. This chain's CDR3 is CATGTSGRTFTSSTDTQYF. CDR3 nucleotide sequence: TGTGCCACCGGGACTAGCGGGAGAACCTTTACTTCTAGCACAGATACGCAGTATTTT.

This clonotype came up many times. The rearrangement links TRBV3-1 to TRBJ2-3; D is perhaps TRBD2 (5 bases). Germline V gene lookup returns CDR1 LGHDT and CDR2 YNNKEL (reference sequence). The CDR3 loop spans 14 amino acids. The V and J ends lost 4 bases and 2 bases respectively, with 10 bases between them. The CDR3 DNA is TGTGCCAGCAGCCCCAGCGGTTACACAGATACGCAGTATTTT. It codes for CASSPSGYTDTQYF.

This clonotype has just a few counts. The chain's CDR3 is CASSQVWTGPRGLSNYGYTF. The CDR3 DNA follows: TGCGCCAGCAGCCAAGTTTGGACAGGCCCGCGCGGCCTATCTAACTATGGCTACACCTTC. This chain connects TRBV4-1 to TRBJ1-2, with TRBD1 identical over 7 bases. This CDR3 has 20 residues. The V gene end was trimmed by 1 base and the J gene end by 0 bases; junction bases not matched to a gene: 17. Germline values: CDR1 MGHRA, CDR2 YSYEKL.

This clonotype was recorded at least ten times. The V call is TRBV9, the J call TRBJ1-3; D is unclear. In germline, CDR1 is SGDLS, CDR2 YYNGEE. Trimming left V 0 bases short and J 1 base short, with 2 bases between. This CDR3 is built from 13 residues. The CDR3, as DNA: TGTGCCAGCAGCGTAGCTTCTGGAAACACCATATATTTT. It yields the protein CASSVASGNTIYF. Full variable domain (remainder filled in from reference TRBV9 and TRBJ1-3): DSGVTQTPKHLITATGQRVTLRCSPRSGDLSVYWYQQSLDQGLQFLIQYYNGEERAKGNILERFSAQQFPDLHSELNLSSLELGDSALYFCASSVASGNTIYFGEGSWLTVV.

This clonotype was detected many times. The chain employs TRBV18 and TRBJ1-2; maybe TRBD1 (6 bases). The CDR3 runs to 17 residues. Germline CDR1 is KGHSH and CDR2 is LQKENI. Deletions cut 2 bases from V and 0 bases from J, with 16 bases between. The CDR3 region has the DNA TGTGCCAGCTCACCAGGGACATATCAAGTATCTAACTATGGCTACACCTTC. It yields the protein CASSPGTYQVSNYGYTF.

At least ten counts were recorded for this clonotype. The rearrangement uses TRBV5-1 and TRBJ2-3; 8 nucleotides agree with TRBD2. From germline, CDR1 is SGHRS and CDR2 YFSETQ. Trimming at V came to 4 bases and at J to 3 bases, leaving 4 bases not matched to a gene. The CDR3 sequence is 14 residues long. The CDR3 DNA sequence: TGCGCCAGCAGCGTAGCGGGATGGACAGATACGCAGTATTTT. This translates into CASSVAGWTDTQYF.

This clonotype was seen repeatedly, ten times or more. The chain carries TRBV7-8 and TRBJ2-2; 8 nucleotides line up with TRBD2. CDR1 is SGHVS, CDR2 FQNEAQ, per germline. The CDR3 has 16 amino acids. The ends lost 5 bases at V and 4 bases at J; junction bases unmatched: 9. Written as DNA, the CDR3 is TGTGCCAGCAGCCACCACGGGGGGGCAAGCACCGGGGAGCTGTTTTTT. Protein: CASSHHGGASTGELFF.

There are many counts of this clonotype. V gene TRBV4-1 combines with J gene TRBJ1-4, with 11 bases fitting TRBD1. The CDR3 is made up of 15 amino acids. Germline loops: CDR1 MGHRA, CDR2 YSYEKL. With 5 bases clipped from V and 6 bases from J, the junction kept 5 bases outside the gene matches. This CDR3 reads CASSTWTGGDEKLFF. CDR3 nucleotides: TGCGCCAGCAGCACCTGGACAGGGGGCGATGAAAAACTGTTTTTT.

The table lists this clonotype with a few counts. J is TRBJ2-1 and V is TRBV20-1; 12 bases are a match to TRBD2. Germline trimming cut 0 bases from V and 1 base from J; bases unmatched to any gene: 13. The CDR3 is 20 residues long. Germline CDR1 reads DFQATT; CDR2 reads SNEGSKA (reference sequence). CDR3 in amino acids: CSARDLRTSGTRGSYNEQFF. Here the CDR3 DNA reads TGCAGTGCTAGAGATTTAAGGACTAGCGGGACCCGCGGTTCCTACAATGAGCAGTTCTTC.

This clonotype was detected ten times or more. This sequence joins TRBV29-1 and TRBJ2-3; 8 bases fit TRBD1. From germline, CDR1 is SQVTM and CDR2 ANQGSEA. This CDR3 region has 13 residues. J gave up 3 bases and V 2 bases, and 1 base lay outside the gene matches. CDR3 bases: TGCAGCGTTGAACAGGGGGCAACAGATACGCAGTATTTT. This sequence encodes CSVEQGATDTQYF.

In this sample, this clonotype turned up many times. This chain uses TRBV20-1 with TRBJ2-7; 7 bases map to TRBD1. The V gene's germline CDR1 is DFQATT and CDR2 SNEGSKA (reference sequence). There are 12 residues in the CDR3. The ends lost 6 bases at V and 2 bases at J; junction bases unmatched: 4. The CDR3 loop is CSAADRTYEQYF. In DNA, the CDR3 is TGCAGTGCCGCGGACAGGACCTACGAGCAGTACTTC.

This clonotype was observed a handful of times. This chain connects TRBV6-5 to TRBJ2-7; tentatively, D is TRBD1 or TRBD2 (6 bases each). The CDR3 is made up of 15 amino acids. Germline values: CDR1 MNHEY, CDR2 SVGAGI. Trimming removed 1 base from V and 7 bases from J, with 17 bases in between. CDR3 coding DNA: TGTGCCAGCAGTTACTTAGCGGAGTGGGGGGCTGAGCAGTACTTC. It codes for CASSYLAEWGAEQYF.

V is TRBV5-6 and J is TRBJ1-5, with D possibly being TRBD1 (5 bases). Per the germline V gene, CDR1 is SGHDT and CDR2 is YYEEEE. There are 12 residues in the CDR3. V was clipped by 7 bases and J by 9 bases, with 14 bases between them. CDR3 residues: CASADTGGPQHF. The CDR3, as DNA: TGTGCCAGCGCCGATACCGGGGGGCCCCAGCATTTT.

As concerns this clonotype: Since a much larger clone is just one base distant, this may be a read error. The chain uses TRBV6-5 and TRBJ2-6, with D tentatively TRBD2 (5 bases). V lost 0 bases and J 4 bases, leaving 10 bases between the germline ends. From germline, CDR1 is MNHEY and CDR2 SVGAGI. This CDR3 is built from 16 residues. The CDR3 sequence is CASSYSTGSGANVLTF. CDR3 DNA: TGTGCCAGCAGTTACTCGACGGGGTCCGGGGCCAACGTCCTGACTTTC.

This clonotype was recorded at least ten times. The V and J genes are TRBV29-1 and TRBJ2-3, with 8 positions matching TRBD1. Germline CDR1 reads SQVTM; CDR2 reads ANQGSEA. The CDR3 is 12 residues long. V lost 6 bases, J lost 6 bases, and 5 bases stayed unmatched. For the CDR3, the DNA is TGCAGCGTCAGGGGGCAGTGGGATACGCAGTATTTT. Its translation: CSVRGQWDTQYF.

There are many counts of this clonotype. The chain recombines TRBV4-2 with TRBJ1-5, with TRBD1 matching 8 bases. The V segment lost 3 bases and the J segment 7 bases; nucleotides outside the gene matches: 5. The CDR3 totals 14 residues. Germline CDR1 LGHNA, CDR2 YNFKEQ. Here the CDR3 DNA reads TGTGCCAGCAGCCATCAGGGGGCAGGGCAGCCCCAGCATTTT. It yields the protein CASSHQGAGQPQHF.